The rows below give T cell receptor beta chains drawn from one sample of a study of cytomegalovirus exposure and HLA in healthy donors. Here immunoSEQ multiplex PCR was the method, and the copy in TCRdb shows in-frame clones only, minus some. The sample includes some 190,000 clones, 65% to 80% of them seen just once. The source material was PBMCs. The receptor set was obtained from a woman aged 30 to 39 in good health and CMV-seropositive. Both conserved end residues are part of each CDR3. A D gene is named only where the DNA matches it firmly. A clone size is listed for some rows: how often the clone was seen (once, few, many), or a class if it is expanded.

abundance: -
v_gene: TRBV28
len: 13
j_gene: TRBJ1-5
d_gene: -
CDR3aa: CASSRDSNQPQHF
CDR3nt: TGTGCCAGCAGTCGGGATAGCAATCAGCCCCAGCATTTT

abundance: once
v_gene: TRBV11-2
len: 14
j_gene: TRBJ2-3
d_gene: -
CDR3aa: CASSLVAATDTQYF
CDR3nt: TGTGCCAGCAGCTTAGTAGCGGCCACAGATACGCAGTATTTT

abundance: -
v_gene: TRBV4-1
len: 15
j_gene: TRBJ1-1
d_gene: -
CDR3aa: CASSQVHSGNTEAFF
CDR3nt: TGCGCCAGCAGCCAAGTCCACTCAGGGAACACTGAAGCTTTCTTT

abundance: once
v_gene: TRBV9
len: 15
j_gene: TRBJ1-6
d_gene: TRBD1
CDR3aa: CASRPDRANNSPLHF
CDR3nt: TGTGCCAGCAGACCCGACAGGGCGAATAATTCACCCCTCCACTTT

abundance: -
v_gene: TRBV7-3
len: 15
j_gene: TRBJ2-5
d_gene: -
CDR3aa: CASSPTYVPAETQYF
CDR3nt: TGTGCCAGCAGCCCTACTTACGTACCAGCGGAGACCCAGTACTTC

abundance: -
v_gene: TRBV2
len: 17
j_gene: TRBJ1-1
d_gene: -
CDR3aa: CASSEAGGGPRDAEAFF
CDR3nt: TGTGCCAGCAGTGAAGCGGGGGGGGGCCCAAGGGACGCTGAAGCTTTCTTT

abundance: -
v_gene: TRBV27
len: 15
j_gene: TRBJ2-3
d_gene: TRBD2
CDR3aa: CASSRPSGGFNTQYF
CDR3nt: TGTGCCAGCAGTCGTCCTAGCGGGGGGTTTAATACGCAGTATTTT

abundance: -
v_gene: TRBV4-2
len: 13
j_gene: TRBJ2-3
d_gene: -
CDR3aa: CASSQDAGNTQYF
CDR3nt: TGTGCCAGCAGCCAAGATGCGGGGAATACGCAGTATTTT

abundance: -
v_gene: TRBV6-1
len: 15
j_gene: TRBJ2-3
d_gene: TRBD2
CDR3aa: CASQKGAGGTDTQYF
CDR3nt: TGTGCCAGCCAAAAGGGCGCGGGGGGCACAGATACGCAGTATTTT

abundance: -
v_gene: TRBV28
len: 14
j_gene: TRBJ2-7
d_gene: -
CDR3aa: CASSLEQPTYEQYF
CDR3nt: TGTGCCAGCAGTTTAGAACAGCCCACCTACGAGCAGTACTTC

abundance: -
v_gene: TRBV27
len: 13
j_gene: TRBJ2-3
d_gene: TRBD2
CDR3aa: CARGGDLGGTQYF
CDR3nt: TGTGCCAGGGGGGGGGACTTGGGAGGTACGCAGTATTTT

abundance: -
v_gene: TRBV6-4
len: 15
j_gene: TRBJ2-3
d_gene: -
CDR3aa: CASSPGKLVTDTQYF
CDR3nt: TGTGCCAGCAGTCCCGGGAAGTTAGTCACAGATACGCAGTATTTT

abundance: few
v_gene: TRBV27
len: 15
j_gene: TRBJ2-5
d_gene: TRBD1
CDR3aa: CASSQIGQGGETQYF
CDR3nt: TGTGCCAGCAGTCAAATAGGACAGGGTGGGGAGACCCAGTACTTC

abundance: -
v_gene: TRBV9
len: 16
j_gene: TRBJ2-5
d_gene: TRBD2
CDR3aa: CASSVEGGGAEETQYF
CDR3nt: TGTGCCAGCAGCGTAGAGGGCGGGGGGGCGGAAGAGACCCAGTACTTC

abundance: few
v_gene: TRBV7-9
len: 15
j_gene: TRBJ2-7
d_gene: TRBD2
CDR3aa: CASSLSRGGLDEQYF
CDR3nt: TGTGCCAGCAGCTTAAGTCGCGGGGGACTGGACGAGCAGTACTTC

abundance: -
v_gene: TRBV7-2
len: 14
j_gene: TRBJ1-2
d_gene: -
CDR3aa: CASSLTGRHYGYTF
CDR3nt: TGTGCCAGCAGCTTAACCGGGAGACACTATGGCTACACCTTC

abundance: -
v_gene: TRBV6-6
len: 12
j_gene: TRBJ1-1
d_gene: TRBD1
CDR3aa: CANRGDNTEAFF
CDR3nt: TGTGCCAACAGGGGCGACAACACTGAAGCTTTCTTT

abundance: once
v_gene: TRBV19
len: 13
j_gene: TRBJ1-2
d_gene: -
CDR3aa: CASSIQGRRGYTF
CDR3nt: TGTGCCAGTAGTATCCAGGGGAGAAGGGGCTACACCTTC

abundance: -
v_gene: TRBV7-8
len: 16
j_gene: TRBJ2-1
d_gene: -
CDR3aa: CASSQASRSSYNEQFF
CDR3nt: TGTGCCAGCAGCCAAGCCTCAAGGAGCTCCTACAATGAGCAGTTCTTC

abundance: few
v_gene: TRBV19
len: 15
j_gene: TRBJ1-5
d_gene: TRBD1
CDR3aa: CASSIDPDRVQPQHF
CDR3nt: TGTGCCAGTAGTATAGATCCGGACAGGGTCCAGCCCCAGCATTTT

abundance: few
v_gene: TRBV28
len: 11
j_gene: TRBJ2-7
d_gene: -
CDR3aa: CASTRGYEQYF
CDR3nt: TGTGCCAGCACCCGGGGGTACGAGCAGTACTTC

abundance: once
v_gene: TRBV2
len: 14
j_gene: TRBJ1-5
d_gene: -
CDR3aa: CASSEGRARQPQHF
CDR3nt: TGTGCCAGCAGTGAAGGGAGGGCTCGCCAGCCCCAGCATTTT